This is a list of T cell receptor beta chains from one sample in a study of T cells in localized non-small cell lung cancer. The method was immunoSEQ multiplex PCR; TCRdb's version includes in-frame clones alone and lacks a portion of them. The repertoire consists of more than 2,500 clones, with approximately 30% occurring once and the leading ten covering 12%. The specimen comprised lung tumor tissue, sampled before any cancer treatment. Every receptor here comes from a woman aged 35 to 69 with stage I lung adenocarcinoma. CDR3s include the opening cysteine and the closing phenylalanine or tryptophan. A D gene is named only where the DNA matches it firmly. Some rows have no size entry. The others give once, few or many, or a class for an expanded clone.

>NA|TRBJ2-7|TRBV11-3|NA
CASSHRLGSPYEQYF
TGTGCCAGCAGCCACAGACTGGGCTCGCCCTACGAGCAGTACTTC
>few|TRBJ1-2|TRBV28|NA
CASSLSSGAVGYTF
TGTGCCAGCAGTTTAAGCTCAGGGGCGGTAGGCTACACCTTC
>NA|TRBJ2-1|TRBV28|TRBD2
CASSLNPGLAGYNEQFF
TGTGCCAGCAGTTTAAACCCGGGACTAGCGGGATACAATGAGCAGTTCTTC
>large|TRBJ2-2|TRBV28|TRBD2
CASSPPGLAVSGELFF
TGTGCCAGCAGTCCCCCGGGACTAGCGGTTTCCGGGGAGCTGTTTTTT
>few|TRBJ2-3|TRBV6-8|NA
CAISATGSSADTQYF
TGTGCCATCAGCGCCACCGGGTCCTCAGCGGATACGCAGTATTTT
>NA|TRBJ2-5|TRBV15|NA
CATSRDQTWDGGKTQYF
TGTGCCACCAGCAGAGATCAAACATGGGACGGCGGCAAGACCCAGTACTTC
>few|TRBJ1-1|TRBV9|NA
CASSGPLNTEAFF
TGTGCCAGCAGTGGCCCACTGAACACTGAAGCTTTCTTT
>NA|TRBJ2-5|TRBV6-8|NA
CAITSGAGETQYF
TGTGCCATCACGTCAGGGGCGGGGGAGACCCAGTACTTC
>once|TRBJ2-1|TRBV19|TRBD2
CASTALSGRADEQFF
TGTGCCAGTACCGCACTAAGCGGGAGGGCCGATGAGCAGTTCTTC
>medium-sized|TRBJ1-2|TRBV11-3|NA
CASSLGREPYGYTF
TGTGCCAGCAGCCTAGGCCGGGAGCCCTATGGCTACACCTTC
>few|TRBJ2-7|TRBV6-8|TRBD1
CASSYRTGASYEQYF
TGTGCCAGCAGCTATCGGACAGGGGCCTCCTACGAGCAGTACTTC
>NA|TRBJ2-2|TRBV6-8|TRBD2
CATKPSGSFTGELFF
TGTGCCACCAAACCTAGCGGGAGCTTCACCGGGGAGCTGTTTTTT
>few|TRBJ2-1|TRBV11-3|NA
CASSLATDHLGNEQFF
TGTGCCAGCAGCTTGGCCACCGACCACTTGGGGAATGAGCAGTTCTTC
>medium-sized|TRBJ2-1|TRBV11-3|TRBD2
CASSRGGESNEQFF
TGTGCTAGCAGCCGCGGGGGGGAGAGTAATGAGCAGTTCTTC
>NA|TRBJ2-5|TRBV30|NA
CAWSPGFTETQYF
TGTGCCTGGAGTCCAGGGTTTACGGAGACCCAGTACTTC
>medium-sized|TRBJ2-6|TRBV19|TRBD1
CASIPGGLHSGANVLTF
TGTGCCAGTATCCCAGGGGGTCTCCACTCTGGGGCCAACGTCCTGACTTTC
>NA|TRBJ2-2|TRBV15|TRBD1
CATSEAGTEKTGELFF
TGTGCCACCAGCGAGGCCGGGACAGAGAAGACCGGGGAGCTGTTTTTT
>NA|TRBJ1-1|TRBV28|TRBD1
CASSLNRGLMNTEAFF
TGTGCCAGCAGTTTGAACAGGGGCCTCATGAACACTGAAGCTTTCTTT
>NA|TRBJ1-5|TRBV6-8|NA
CASSDPSRGDQPQHF
TGTGCCAGCAGTGACCCCAGCAGGGGCGATCAGCCCCAGCATTTT
>NA|TRBJ2-3|TRBV7-5|NA
CASSRDYITDTQYF
TGTGCCAGCAGCCGGGACTACATCACAGATACGCAGTATTTT
>NA|TRBJ1-1|TRBV11-3|NA
CASSLNVEGRLGAFF
TGTGCCAGCAGCTTGAACGTGGAAGGAAGGCTTGGCGCTTTCTTT
>medium-sized|TRBJ1-3|TRBV9|NA
CASSSPSGNTIYF
TGTGCCAGCAGCTCGCCCTCTGGAAACACCATATATTTT
>medium-sized|TRBJ1-1|TRBV11-3|NA
CASSLHGESTEAFF
TGTGCCAGCAGCTTACACGGGGAATCCACTGAAGCTTTCTTT
>NA|TRBJ2-3|TRBV6-1|TRBD1
CASSEASGQGVSTDTQYF
TGTGCCAGCAGTGAAGCTTCAGGACAGGGGGTATCCACAGATACGCAGTATTTT
>NA|TRBJ2-1|TRBV28|TRBD2
CASSSRGRDYNEQFF
TGTGCCAGCAGTTCGCGAGGGAGGGACTACAATGAGCAGTTCTTC
>NA|TRBJ1-1|TRBV29-1|NA
CSVDRYGGADTEAFF
TGCAGCGTTGATCGTTACGGGGGGGCAGATACTGAAGCTTTCTTT
>NA|TRBJ2-5|TRBV6-7|NA
CASSYAETQYF
TGTGCCAGCAGTTACGCGGAGACCCAGTACTTC
>NA|TRBJ1-5|TRBV30|NA
CAWSGTGQSQHF
TGTGCCTGGAGCGGTACAGGGCAGTCCCAGCATTTT
>medium-sized|TRBJ1-5|TRBV6-8|NA
CASSYSKGKQPQHF
TGTGCCAGCAGTTACTCGAAAGGGAAGCAGCCCCAGCATTTT
>NA|TRBJ2-7|TRBV28|NA
CASSLPLTYEQYF
TGTGCCAGCAGTTTACCACTCACTTACGAGCAGTACTTC
>few|TRBJ1-1|TRBV6-8|NA
CASKNRRNTEAFF
TGTGCCAGCAAAAACAGGAGGAACACTGAAGCTTTCTTT
>NA|TRBJ1-5|TRBV19|TRBD1
CASMPGQGLQPQHF
TGTGCCAGTATGCCGGGACAGGGACTTCAGCCCCAGCATTTT
>few|TRBJ1-2|TRBV28|TRBD1
CASRDSGTANGGYTF
TGTGCCAGCAGGGACTCCGGGACAGCGAACGGAGGCTACACCTTC
>few|TRBJ2-1|TRBV22-1|NA
CPGSSSRNEQFF
TGTCCTGGGAGCTCTTCCCGTAATGAGCAGTTCTTC
>NA|TRBJ2-4|TRBV11-3|NA
CASSPGRLAKNIQYF
TGTGCCAGCAGCCCCGGACGCTTAGCCAAAAACATTCAGTACTTC
>NA|TRBJ2-7|TRBV19|NA
CASGTNSYEQYF
TGTGCCAGTGGGACAAACTCCTACGAGCAGTACTTC
>NA|TRBJ1-3|TRBV11-3|NA
CASSLTPRGTSGNTIYF
TGTGCCAGCAGCCTCACCCCCCGGGGGACCTCTGGAAACACCATATATTTT
>NA|TRBJ2-3|TRBV6-8|NA
CASSLRGSADTQYF
TGTGCCAGCAGTTTAAGGGGATCGGCAGATACGCAGTATTTT
>few|TRBJ2-1|TRBV19|NA
CASSMGLVNEQFF
TGTGCCAGTAGTATGGGACTGGTCAATGAGCAGTTCTTC
>NA|TRBJ2-7|TRBV28|TRBD1
CASSRSGTARYEQYF
TGTGCCAGCAGTCGTTCCGGGACAGCCCGATACGAGCAGTACTTC
>few|TRBJ2-3|TRBV7-5|NA
CASSLGAGMGRTDTQYF
TGTGCCAGCAGCTTAGGAGCGGGGATGGGACGCACAGATACGCAGTATTTT
>NA|TRBJ2-1|TRBV6-8|TRBD2
CASSDSAGVNEQFF
TGTGCCAGCAGTGACTCGGCGGGAGTAAATGAGCAGTTCTTC
>few|TRBJ2-5|TRBV19|NA
CASSSRDFQETQYF
TGTGCCAGTAGTTCACGGGACTTTCAAGAGACCCAGTACTTC
>NA|TRBJ2-1|TRBV11-3|TRBD2
CASSLMAGGFNEQFF
TGTGCCAGCAGCTTAATGGCGGGAGGGTTTAATGAGCAGTTCTTC
>NA|TRBJ2-1|TRBV19|NA
CASSIQSSYNEQFF
TGTGCCAGTAGTATTCAGAGCTCCTACAATGAGCAGTTCTTC
>once|TRBJ1-3|TRBV5-1|NA
CASSLNAGGTGNTIYF
TGCGCCAGCAGCTTGAACGCGGGAGGGACTGGAAACACCATATATTTT